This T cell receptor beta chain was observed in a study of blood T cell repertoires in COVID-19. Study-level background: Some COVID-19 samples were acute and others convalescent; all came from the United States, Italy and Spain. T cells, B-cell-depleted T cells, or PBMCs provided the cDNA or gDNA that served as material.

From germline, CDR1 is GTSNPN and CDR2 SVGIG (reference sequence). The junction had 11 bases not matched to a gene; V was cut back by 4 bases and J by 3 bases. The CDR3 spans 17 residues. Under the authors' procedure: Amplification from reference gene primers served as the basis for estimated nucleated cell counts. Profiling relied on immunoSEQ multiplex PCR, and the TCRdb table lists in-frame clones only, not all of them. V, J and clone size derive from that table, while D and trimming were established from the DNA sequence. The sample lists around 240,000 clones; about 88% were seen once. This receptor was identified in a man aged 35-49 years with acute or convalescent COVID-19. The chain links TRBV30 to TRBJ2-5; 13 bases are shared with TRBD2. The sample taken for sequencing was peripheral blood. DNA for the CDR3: TGTGCCTGGAACTCCTTTCCCGGGACTAGCGGGGAAGAGACCCAGTACTTC. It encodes CAWNSFPGTSGEETQYF.